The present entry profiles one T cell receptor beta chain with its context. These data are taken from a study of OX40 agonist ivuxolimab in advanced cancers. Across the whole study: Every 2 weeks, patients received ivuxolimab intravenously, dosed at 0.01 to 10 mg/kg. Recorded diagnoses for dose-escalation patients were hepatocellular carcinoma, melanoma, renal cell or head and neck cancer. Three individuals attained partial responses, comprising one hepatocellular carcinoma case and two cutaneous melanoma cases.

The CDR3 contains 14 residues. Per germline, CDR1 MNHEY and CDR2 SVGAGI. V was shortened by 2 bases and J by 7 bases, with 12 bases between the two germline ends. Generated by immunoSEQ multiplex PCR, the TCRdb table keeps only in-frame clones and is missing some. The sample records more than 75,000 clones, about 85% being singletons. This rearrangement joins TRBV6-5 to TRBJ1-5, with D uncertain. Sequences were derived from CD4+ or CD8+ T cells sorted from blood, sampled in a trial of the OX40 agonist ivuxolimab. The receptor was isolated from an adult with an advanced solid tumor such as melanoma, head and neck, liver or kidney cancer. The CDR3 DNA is TGTGCCAGCAGTTACGGGCGTGGGTTCCAGCCCCAGCATTTT. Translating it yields CASSYGRGFQPQHF.